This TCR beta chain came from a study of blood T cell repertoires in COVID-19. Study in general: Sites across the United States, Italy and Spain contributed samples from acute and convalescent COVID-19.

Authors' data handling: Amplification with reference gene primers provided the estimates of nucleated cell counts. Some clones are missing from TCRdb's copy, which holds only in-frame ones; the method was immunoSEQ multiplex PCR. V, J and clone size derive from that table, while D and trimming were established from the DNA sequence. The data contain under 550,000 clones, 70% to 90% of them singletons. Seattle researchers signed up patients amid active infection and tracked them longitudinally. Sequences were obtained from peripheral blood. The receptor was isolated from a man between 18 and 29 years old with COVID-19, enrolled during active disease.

CDR3 sequence: CASSFDWGGVYEQFF. Written as DNA, the CDR3 is TGTGCCAGCAGCTTCGACTGGGGGGGTGTCTATGAGCAGTTCTTC. This rearrangement joins TRBV7-9 to TRBJ2-1; TRBD2 aligns across 7 bases. This CDR3 spans 15 amino acids. Germline CDR1 and CDR2: SEHNR and FQNEAQ (reference sequence). V was pared by 3 bases and J by 8 bases, with 10 bases of the junction left unmatched. Variable domain in full (rest from reference TRBV7-9 and TRBJ2-1): DTGVSQNPRHKITKRGQNVTFRCDPISEHNRLYWYRQTLGQGPEFLTYFQNEAQLEKSRLLSDRFSAERPKGSFSTLEIQRTEQGDSAMYLCASSFDWGGVYEQFFGPGTRLTVL.